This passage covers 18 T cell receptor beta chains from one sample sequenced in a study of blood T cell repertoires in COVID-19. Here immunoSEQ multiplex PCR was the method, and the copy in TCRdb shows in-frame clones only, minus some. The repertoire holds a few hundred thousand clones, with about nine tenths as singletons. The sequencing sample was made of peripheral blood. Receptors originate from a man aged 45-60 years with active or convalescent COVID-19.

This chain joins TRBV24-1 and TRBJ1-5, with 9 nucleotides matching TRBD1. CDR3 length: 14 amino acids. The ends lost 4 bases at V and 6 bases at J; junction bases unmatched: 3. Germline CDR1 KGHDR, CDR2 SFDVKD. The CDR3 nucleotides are TGTGCCACCAGTGAGACAGGGGGGAGTCAGCCCCAGCATTTT. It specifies CATSETGGSQPQHF.

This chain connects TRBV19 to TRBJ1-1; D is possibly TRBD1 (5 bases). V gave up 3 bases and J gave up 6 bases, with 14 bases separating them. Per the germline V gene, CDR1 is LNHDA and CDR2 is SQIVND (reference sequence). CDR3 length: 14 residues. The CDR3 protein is CASSIIWGRPEAFF. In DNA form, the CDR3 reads TGTGCCAGTAGTATCATTTGGGGCAGACCTGAAGCTTTCTTT. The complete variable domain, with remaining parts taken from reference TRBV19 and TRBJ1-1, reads DGGITQSPKYLFRKEGQNVTLSCEQNLNHDAMYWYRQDPGQGLRLIYYSQIVNDFQKGDIAEGYSVSREKKESFPLTVTSAQKNPTAFYLCASSIIWGRPEAFFGQGTRLTVV.

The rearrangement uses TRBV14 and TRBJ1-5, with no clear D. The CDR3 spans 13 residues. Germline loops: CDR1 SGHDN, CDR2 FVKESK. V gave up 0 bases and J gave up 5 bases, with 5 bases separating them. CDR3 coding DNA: TGTGCCAGCAGCCAAGACAGCGATCAGCCCCAGCATTTT. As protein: CASSQDSDQPQHF.

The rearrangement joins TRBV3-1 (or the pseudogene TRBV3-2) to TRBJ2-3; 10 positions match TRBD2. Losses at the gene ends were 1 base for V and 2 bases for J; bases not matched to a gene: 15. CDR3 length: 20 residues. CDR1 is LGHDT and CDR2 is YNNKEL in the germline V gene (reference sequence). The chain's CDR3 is CASSQVGYSHSGRLTDTQYF. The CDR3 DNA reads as TGTGCCAGCAGCCAAGTGGGTTACTCCCATAGCGGGAGGCTCACAGATACGCAGTATTTT.

The CDR3 bases are TGTGCCAGCAGTGAAGATAGGACAGGGGGCGGCCATCAGCCCCAGCATTTT. Translation: CASSEDRTGGGHQPQHF. The chain recombines TRBV6-1 with TRBJ1-5; 11 nucleotides line up with TRBD1. CDR3 length: 17 residues. The trim removed 1 base at V and 5 bases at J, leaving 7 bases unmatched. CDR1 and CDR2 from the germline V gene are MNHNS and SASEGT.

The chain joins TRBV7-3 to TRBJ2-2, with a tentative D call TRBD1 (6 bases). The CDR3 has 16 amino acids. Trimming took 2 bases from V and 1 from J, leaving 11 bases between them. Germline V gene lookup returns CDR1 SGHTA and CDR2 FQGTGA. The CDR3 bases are TGTGCCAGCAGCTTAGCCGGGACACGGAACACCGGGGAGCTGTTTTTT. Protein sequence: CASSLAGTRNTGELFF.

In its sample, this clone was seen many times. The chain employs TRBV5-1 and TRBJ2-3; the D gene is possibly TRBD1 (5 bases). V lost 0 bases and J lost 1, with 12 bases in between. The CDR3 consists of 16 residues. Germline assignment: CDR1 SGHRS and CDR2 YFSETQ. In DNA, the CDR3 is TGCGCCAGCAGCTTGGACGGACACCCTGGCACAGATACGCAGTATTTT. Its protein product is CASSLDGHPGTDTQYF.

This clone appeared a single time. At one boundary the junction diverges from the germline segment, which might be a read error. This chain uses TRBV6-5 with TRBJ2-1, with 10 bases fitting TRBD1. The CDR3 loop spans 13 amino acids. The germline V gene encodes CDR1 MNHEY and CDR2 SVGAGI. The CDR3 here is CASRYLGQGTGFF. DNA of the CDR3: TGTGCCAGCAGATACTTGGGACAGGGGACAGGGTTCTTC.

CDR3 amino acids: CASSNQGAQNSPLHF. The CDR3 DNA reads TGTGCCAGCAGCAATCAGGGGGCCCAGAATTCACCCCTCCACTTT. This chain uses TRBV6-5 with TRBJ1-6; 8 bases fit TRBD1. This CDR3 is built from 15 residues. Germline-derived CDR1 and CDR2 are MNHEY and SVGAGI. Trimming at V came to 6 bases and at J to 7 bases, leaving 8 bases not matched to a gene.

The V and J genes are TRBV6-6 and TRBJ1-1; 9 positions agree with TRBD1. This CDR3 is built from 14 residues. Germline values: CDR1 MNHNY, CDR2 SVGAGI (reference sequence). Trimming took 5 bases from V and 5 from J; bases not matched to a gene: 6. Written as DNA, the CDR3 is TGTGCCAGCAGTCGGACAGGGGTGGGGACTGAAGCTTTCTTT. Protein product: CASSRTGVGTEAFF.

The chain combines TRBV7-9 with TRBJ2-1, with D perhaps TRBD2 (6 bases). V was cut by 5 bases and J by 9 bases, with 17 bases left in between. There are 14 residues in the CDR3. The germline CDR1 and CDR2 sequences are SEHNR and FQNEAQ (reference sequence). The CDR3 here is CASSPGGGVGEQFF. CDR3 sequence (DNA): TGTGCCAGCAGCCCCGGGGGTGGGGTGGGTGAGCAGTTCTTC.

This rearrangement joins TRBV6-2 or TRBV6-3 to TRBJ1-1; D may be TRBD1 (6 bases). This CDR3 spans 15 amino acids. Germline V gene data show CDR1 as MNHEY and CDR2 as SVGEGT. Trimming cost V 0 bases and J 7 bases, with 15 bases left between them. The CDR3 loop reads CASSYSVTGGGEAFF. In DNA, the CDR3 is TGTGCCAGCAGTTACTCGGTGACAGGCGGAGGTGAAGCTTTCTTT.

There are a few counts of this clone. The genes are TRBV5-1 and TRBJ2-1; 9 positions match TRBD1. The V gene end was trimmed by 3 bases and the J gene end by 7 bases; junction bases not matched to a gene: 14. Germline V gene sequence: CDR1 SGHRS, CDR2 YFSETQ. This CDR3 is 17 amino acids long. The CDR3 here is CASSSESRDRVGNEQFF. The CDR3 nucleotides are TGCGCCAGCAGCTCTGAATCAAGGGACAGGGTTGGTAATGAGCAGTTCTTC.

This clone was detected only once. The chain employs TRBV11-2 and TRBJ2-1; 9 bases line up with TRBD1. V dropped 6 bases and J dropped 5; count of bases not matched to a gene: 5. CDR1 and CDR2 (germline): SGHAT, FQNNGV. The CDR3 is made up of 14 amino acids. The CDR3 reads CASRGQGKDNEQFF. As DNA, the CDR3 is TGTGCCAGCAGGGGACAGGGAAAGGACAATGAGCAGTTCTTC.

The CDR3 is CASSLTQGEAFF. DNA of the CDR3: TGTGCCAGCAGCTTAACGCAGGGTGAAGCTTTCTTT. This chain joins TRBV7-3 and TRBJ1-1; D may be TRBD1 (5 bases). Germline CDR1 SGHTA, CDR2 FQGTGA. The CDR3 runs to 12 residues. Trimming pared 0 bases from V and 7 bases from J, leaving 6 bases between.

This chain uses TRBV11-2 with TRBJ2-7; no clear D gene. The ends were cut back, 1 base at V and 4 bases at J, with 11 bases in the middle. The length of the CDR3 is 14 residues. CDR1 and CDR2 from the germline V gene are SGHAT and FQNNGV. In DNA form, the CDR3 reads TGTGCCAGCAGCTTAGGCCCCTGCCAGTACGAGCAGTACTTC. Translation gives CASSLGPCQYEQYF.

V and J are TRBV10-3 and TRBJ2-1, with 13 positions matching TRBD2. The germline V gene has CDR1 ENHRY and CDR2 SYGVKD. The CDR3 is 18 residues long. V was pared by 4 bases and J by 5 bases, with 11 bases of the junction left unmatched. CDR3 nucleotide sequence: TGTGCCATCAGTGGGACTAGCGGGAGAGGGGGGGGTGACAATGAGCAGTTCTTC. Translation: CAISGTSGRGGGDNEQFF.

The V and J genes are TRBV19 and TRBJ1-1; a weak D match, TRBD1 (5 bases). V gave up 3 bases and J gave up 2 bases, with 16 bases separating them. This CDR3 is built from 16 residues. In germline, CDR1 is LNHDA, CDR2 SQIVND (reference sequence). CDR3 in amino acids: CASSIWATGGNTEAFF. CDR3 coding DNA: TGTGCCAGTAGTATTTGGGCCACGGGGGGAAACACTGAAGCTTTCTTT.